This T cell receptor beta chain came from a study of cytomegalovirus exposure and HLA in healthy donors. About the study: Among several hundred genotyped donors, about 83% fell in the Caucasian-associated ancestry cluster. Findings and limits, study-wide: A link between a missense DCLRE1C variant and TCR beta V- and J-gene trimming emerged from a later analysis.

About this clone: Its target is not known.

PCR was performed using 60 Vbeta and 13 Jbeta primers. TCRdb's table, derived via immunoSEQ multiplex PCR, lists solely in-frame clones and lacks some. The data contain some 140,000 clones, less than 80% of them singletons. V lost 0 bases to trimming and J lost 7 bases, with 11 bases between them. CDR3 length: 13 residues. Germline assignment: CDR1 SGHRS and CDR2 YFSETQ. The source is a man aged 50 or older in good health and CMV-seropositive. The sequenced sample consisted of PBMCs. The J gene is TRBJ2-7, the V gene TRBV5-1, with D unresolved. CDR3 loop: CASSLGPLGEQYF. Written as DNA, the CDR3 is TGCGCCAGCAGCTTGGGCCCTCTCGGGGAGCAGTACTTC.